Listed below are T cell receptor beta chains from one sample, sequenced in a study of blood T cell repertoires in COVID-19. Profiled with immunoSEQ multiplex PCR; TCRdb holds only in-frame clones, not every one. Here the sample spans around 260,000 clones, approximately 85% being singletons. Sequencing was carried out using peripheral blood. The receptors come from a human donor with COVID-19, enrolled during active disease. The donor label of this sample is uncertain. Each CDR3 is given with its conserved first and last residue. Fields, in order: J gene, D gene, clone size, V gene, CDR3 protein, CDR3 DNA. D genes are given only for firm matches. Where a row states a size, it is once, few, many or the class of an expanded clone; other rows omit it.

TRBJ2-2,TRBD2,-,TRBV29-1,CSVRTSGTGELFF,TGCAGCGTTAGGACTAGCGGGACCGGGGAGCTGTTTTTT
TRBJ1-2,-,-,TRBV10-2,CASSRTANGYTF,TGCGCCAGCAGTCGGACAGCAAATGGCTACACCTTC
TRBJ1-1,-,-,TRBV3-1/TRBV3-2,CASSHGVGSRNTEAFF,TGTGCCAGCAGCCACGGCGTTGGGAGCAGGAACACTGAAGCTTTCTTT
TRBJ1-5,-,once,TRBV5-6,CASSLWGGRNQPQHF,TGTGCCAGCAGCTTGTGGGGGGGCCGGAATCAGCCCCAGCATTTT
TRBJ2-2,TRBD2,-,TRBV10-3,CAISIAGGTGELFF,TGTGCCATCAGTATAGCGGGAGGGACCGGGGAGCTGTTTTTT
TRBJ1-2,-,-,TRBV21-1,CASRAPGQGMGYTF,TGTGCCAGCAGAGCCCCTGGGCAGGGAATGGGCTACACCTTC
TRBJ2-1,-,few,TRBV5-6,CASSFGLAYREQFF,TGTGCCAGCAGCTTCGGTCTAGCCTACCGTGAGCAGTTCTTC
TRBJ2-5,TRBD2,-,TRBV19,CASSGGTSGMRETQYF,TGTGCCAGTAGTGGGGGGACTAGCGGTATGAGGGAGACCCAGTACTTC
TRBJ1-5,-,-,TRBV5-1,CASRLGQNSNQPQHF,TGCGCCAGCCGACTGGGACAAAATAGCAATCAGCCCCAGCATTTT
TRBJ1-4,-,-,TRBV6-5,CASSYSRYNEKLFF,TGTGCCAGCAGTTACTCGAGGTATAATGAAAAACTGTTTTTT
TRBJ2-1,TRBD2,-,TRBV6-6,CASSPMASGGNEQFF,TGTGCCAGCAGTCCTATGGCTAGCGGGGGTAATGAGCAGTTCTTC
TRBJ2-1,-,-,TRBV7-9,CASSLAGVGNEQFF,TGTGCCAGCAGCTTAGCAGGGGTGGGGAATGAGCAGTTCTTC
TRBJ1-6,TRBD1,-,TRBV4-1,CASSQGDRHNSPLHF,TGCGCCAGCAGCCAAGGGGACAGGCATAATTCACCCCTCCACTTT
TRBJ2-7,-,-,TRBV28,CASTPASGPLSYEQYF,TGTGCCAGCACCCCGGCCAGCGGGCCCCTCTCCTACGAGCAGTACTTC
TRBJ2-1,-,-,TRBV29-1,CSVVQDMYNEQFF,TGCAGCGTTGTACAGGACATGTACAATGAGCAGTTCTTC
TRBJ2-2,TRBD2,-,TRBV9,CASSGPTSGRGTGELFF,TGTGCCAGCAGCGGACCCACTAGCGGGAGAGGGACCGGGGAGCTGTTTTTT
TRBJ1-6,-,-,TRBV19,CASSIEGAANSPLHF,TGTGCCAGTAGTATAGAGGGGGCCGCTAATTCACCCCTCCACTTT
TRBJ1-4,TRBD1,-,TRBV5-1,CASSFGQGREKLFF,TGCGCCAGCAGCTTCGGACAGGGTCGGGAAAAACTGTTTTTT
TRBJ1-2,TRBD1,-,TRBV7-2,CASSLASQGAAGYGYTF,TGTGCCAGCAGCTTAGCGTCACAGGGGGCGGCGGGCTATGGCTACACCTTC
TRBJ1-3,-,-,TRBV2,CASSGTAWGSGNTIYF,TGTGCCAGCAGTGGGACAGCGTGGGGAAGTGGAAACACCATATATTTT
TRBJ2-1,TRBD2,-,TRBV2,CASSWRRLAGVGNEQFF,TGTGCCAGCAGTTGGAGAAGACTAGCGGGGGTGGGTAATGAGCAGTTCTTC
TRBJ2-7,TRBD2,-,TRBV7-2,CASSLMSGEDYEQYF,TGTGCCAGCAGCTTAATGAGCGGGGAAGACTACGAGCAGTACTTC
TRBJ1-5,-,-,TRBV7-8,CASSTTRTDSNQPQHF,TGTGCCAGCAGCACTACTAGGACGGACAGCAATCAGCCCCAGCATTTT
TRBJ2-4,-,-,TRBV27,CASSSAAALNIQYF,TGTGCCAGCAGTTCCGCGGCAGCCCTGAACATTCAGTACTTC
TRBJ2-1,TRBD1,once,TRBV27,CASSILGQGEQFF,TGTGCCAGCAGCATTCTAGGACAGGGTGAGCAGTTCTTC
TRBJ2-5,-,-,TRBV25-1,CASSDRTTQETQYF,TGTGCCAGCAGCGACCGGACTACGCAAGAGACCCAGTACTTC
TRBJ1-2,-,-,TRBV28,CASSLFWEDGYTF,TGTGCCAGCAGTTTGTTCTGGGAGGATGGCTACACCTTC
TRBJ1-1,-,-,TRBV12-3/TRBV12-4,CASSPRRRTEAFF,TGTGCCAGCAGTCCCCGAAGGAGGACTGAAGCTTTCTTT
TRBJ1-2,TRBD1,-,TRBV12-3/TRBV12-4,CASSGTAYGYTF,TGTGCCAGCAGCGGGACAGCCTATGGCTACACCTTC
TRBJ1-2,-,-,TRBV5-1,CASSFYPGGEGYTF,TGCGCCAGCAGCTTTTATCCGGGGGGCGAGGGCTACACCTTC
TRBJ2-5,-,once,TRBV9,CASSVAVRGPQETQYF,TGTGCCAGCAGCGTAGCTGTCAGGGGACCTCAAGAGACCCAGTACTTC
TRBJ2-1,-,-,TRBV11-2,CASSPGLMRYNEQFF,TGTGCCAGCAGCCCCGGTCTCATGCGCTACAATGAGCAGTTCTTC
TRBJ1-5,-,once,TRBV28,CASSSSRQPQHF,TGTGCCAGCAGTTCCTCGCGGCAGCCCCAGCATTTT
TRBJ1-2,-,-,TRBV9,CASSQGGYGYTF,TGTGCCAGCAGTCAGGGAGGGTATGGCTACACCTTC
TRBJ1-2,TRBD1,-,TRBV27,CASSFDRGRYGYTF,TGTGCCAGCAGTTTTGACAGGGGGAGGTATGGCTACACCTTC
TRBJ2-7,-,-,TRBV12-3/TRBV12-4,CASSLPSGHEQYF,TGTGCCAGCAGCCTCCCGAGCGGGCACGAGCAGTACTTC
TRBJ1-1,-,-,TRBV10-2,CASSEDTGYTEAFF,TGCGCCAGCAGTGAGGATACAGGATACACTGAAGCTTTCTTT
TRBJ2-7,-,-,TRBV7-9,CASSLTPSYEQYF,TGTGCCAGCAGCTTAACGCCCAGCTACGAGCAGTACTTC
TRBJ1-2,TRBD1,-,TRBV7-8,CASSLGGQGTSDGYTF,TGTGCCAGCAGCTTAGGCGGACAGGGTACTTCGGATGGCTACACCTTC
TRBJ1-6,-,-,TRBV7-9,CASSRGANNSPLHF,TGTGCCAGCAGCCGCGGGGCTAATAATTCACCCCTCCACTTT
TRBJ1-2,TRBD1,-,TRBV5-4,CASSLAGDRGSGYTF,TGTGCCAGCAGCTTGGCGGGGGACAGGGGTAGTGGCTACACCTTC